The entry below describes one T cell receptor (beta chain). The antigen this receptor binds is unknown. One base away there is no much larger clone; base qualities are not given. The CDR1 and CDR2 encoded by the germline V gene are SGHTA and FQGNSA. V gives up 8 bases and J gives up 10 bases, and the segment between their germline ends measures 12 bases. Its CDR3 holds 12 amino acids, cysteine through phenylalanine. The only DNA kept is the CDR3, 36 bases in frame from the first base. The data belong to a study of identical twins (dated by TCRdb to 2015 to 2016). Regarding the study in general: To test whether fetal clonotypes persist, this study deep-sequenced TCR alpha and beta repertoires from monozygotic twins, from unrelated adults of various ages, and from cord blood. To rule out contamination, replicate twin experiments were performed at different times with different library preparation protocols. The paper as a whole reports these results and caveats: In monozygotic twins, out-of-frame TCR alpha sharing was systematically underestimated by recombination models, although the models agreed with sharing between unrelated individuals. Because the same donors could not be followed over many years, the conclusions relied on cross-sectional statistical analysis. Out-of-frame TCR alpha sequences shared between twins showed an excess of low generation-probability sequences compared with coincidental sharing between unrelated individuals. Abundant cord blood beta clonotypes carried fewer insertions; young adult naive repertoires showed a weaker similar trend, while memory repertoires showed none. The excess sharing between twins in beta out-of-frame sequences was weaker because fewer shared sequences reduced the signal-to-noise ratio. Zero-insertion analyses could be partly confounded by invariant T cells such as MAIT and iNKT, though diverse VJ usage argued against such confounding for most clonotypes.

Library preparation was by 5' RACE. TCRdb records Illumina HiSeq 2000 as the sequencer. A universal primer binding site was added through template switching, and the final cDNA carried a unique molecular identifier so that TCR cDNA molecules could be counted accurately. Specific primers in the conserved constant-segment region were used to synthesize first-strand cDNA for TCR alpha and beta chains. Each cDNA library was double barcoded, with a SMART-Mk sample barcode plus Illumina barcodes, to control for contamination. TruSeq adapter sequences, together with Illumina sample barcodes, were added in two successive PCR steps. Sequencing of the TCR alpha and beta cDNA libraries was done on the Illumina HiSeq platform using custom primers. Per the source publication's procedure: MiGEC was used to process raw reads and extract unique molecular identifiers, and MiXCR was used to find CDR3 positions. Recombination models were inferred per individual with the repgenHMM and IGoR tools using an EM algorithm. The tcR package in R was used for shared clonotype analysis, with sharing normalized by the product of cloneset sizes. To study raw recombination free of thymic and clonal selection effects, out-of-frame nonproductive sequences were analyzed. TCRdb applied fastp at Q25 and MiXCR to the public reads, then kept only in-frame beta chains. Rows are unified per CDR3 protein, each entry keeping the most common DNA and genes. The V and J calls and clone size are TCRdb's, not the authors'. For this sample the table gives nearly 900,000 distinct CDR3 sequences, of which about 12% were detected only once. Roughly 1.5% of the sample rests with the top ten.

All donors were healthy Caucasians. The twin cohort comprised three pairs of female monozygotic twins, all aged roughly 18 to 30 years. RNA for TCR libraries was isolated from peripheral blood mononuclear cells. The sample was also linked to a second study, of yellow fever vaccine responses in identical twins. The second study also describes: According to the authors, in identical twins the way T cells responded to vaccination appeared partly convergent and partly personalized. The study precisely tracked vaccine-responding T cell clones in identical twins.

The source material was PBMCs. The chain joins TRBV7-2 to TRBJ1-6; a tentative D match to TRBD1 spans 6 bases. This TCR derives from a woman younger than 35 in good health. CDR3 loop: CASAGVRSPLHF. The DNA sequence reads TGTGCCAGCGCAGGGGTCCGGTCACCCCTCCACTTT.